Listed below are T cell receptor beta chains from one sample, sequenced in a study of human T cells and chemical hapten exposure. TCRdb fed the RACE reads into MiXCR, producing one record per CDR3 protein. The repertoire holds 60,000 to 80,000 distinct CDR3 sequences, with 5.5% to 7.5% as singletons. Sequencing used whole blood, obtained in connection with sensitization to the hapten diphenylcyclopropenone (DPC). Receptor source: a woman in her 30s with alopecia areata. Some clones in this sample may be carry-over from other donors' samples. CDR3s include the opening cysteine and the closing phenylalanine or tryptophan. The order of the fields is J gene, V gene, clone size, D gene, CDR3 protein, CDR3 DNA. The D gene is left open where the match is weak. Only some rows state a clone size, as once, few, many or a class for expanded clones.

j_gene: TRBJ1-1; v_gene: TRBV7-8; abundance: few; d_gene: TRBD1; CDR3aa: CASSTRTGLDTEAFF; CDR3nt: TGTGCCAGCAGCACCAGGACAGGGTTGGACACTGAAGCTTTCTTT
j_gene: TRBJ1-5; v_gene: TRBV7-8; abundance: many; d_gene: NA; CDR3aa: CASSLDWAQPQHF; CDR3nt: TGTGCCAGCAGCTTAGATTGGGCTCAGCCCCAGCATTTT
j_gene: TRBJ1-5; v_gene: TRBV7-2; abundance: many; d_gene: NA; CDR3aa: CASSLVHSNQPQHF; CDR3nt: TGTGCCAGCAGCTTGGTCCATAGCAATCAGCCCCAGCATTTT
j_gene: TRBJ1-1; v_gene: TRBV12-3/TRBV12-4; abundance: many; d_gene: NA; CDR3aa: CASSSTPRDPKRAFF; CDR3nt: TGTGCCAGCAGTTCTACACCCCGGGACCCAAAGCGAGCTTTCTTT
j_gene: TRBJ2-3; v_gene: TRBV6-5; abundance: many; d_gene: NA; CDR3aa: CASRRTESTDTQYF; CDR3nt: TGTGCCAGCAGGCGGACAGAGAGCACAGATACGCAGTATTTT
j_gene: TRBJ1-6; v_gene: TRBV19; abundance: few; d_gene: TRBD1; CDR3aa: CASTRDRGLNHSPLHF; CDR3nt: TGTGCCAGTACACGGGACAGGGGGCTGAATCATTCACCCCTCCACTTT
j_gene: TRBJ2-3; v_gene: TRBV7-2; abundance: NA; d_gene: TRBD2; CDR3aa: CASSRRLAGVADTQYF; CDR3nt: TGTGCCAGCAGCCGACGACTAGCGGGGGTAGCAGATACGCAGTATTTT
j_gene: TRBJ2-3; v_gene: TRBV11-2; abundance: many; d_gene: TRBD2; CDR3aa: CASSPGLAPMRSTDTQYF; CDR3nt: TGTGCCAGCAGCCCGGGACTAGCCCCGATGAGAAGCACAGATACGCAGTATTTT
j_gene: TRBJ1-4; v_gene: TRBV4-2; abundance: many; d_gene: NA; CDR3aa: CASSQDYQEGEKLFF; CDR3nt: TGTGCCAGCAGCCAAGATTACCAGGAAGGGGAAAAACTGTTTTTT
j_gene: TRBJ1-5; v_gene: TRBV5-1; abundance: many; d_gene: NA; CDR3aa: CASSFVGGSQPQHF; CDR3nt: TGCGCCAGCAGCTTTGTGGGGGGTAGTCAGCCCCAGCATTTT
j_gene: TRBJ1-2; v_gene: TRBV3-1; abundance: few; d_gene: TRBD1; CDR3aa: CASSQRGQTDGDTF; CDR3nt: TGTGCCAGCAGCCAGAGGGGACAGACCGATGGCGACACCTTC
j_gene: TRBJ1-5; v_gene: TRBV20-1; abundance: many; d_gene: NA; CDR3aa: CSAREGWGNQPQHF; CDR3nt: TGCAGTGCTAGAGAGGGGTGGGGCAATCAGCCCCAGCATTTT
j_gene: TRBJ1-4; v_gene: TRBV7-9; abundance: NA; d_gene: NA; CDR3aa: CASSLGPANEKLFF; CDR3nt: TGTGCCAGCAGCTTGGGTCCAGCTAATGAAAAACTGTTTTTT
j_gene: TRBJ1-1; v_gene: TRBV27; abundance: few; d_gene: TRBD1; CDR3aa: CASSQGQGAGVFF; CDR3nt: TGTGCCAGCAGTCAAGGACAGGGGGCTGGGGTTTTCTTT
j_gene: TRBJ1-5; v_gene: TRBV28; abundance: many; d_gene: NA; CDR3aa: CASSRELINQPQHF; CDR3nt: TGTGCCAGCAGCCGCGAGCTTATCAATCAGCCCCAGCATTTT
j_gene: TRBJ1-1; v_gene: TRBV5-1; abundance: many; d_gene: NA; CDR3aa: CASSLRSRGQGTEAFF; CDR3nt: TGCGCCAGCAGCTTACGAAGCAGGGGCCAGGGAACTGAAGCTTTCTTT
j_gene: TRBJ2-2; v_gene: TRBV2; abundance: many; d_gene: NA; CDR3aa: CASEAYREYGELFF; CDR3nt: TGTGCCAGCGAAGCCTACAGGGAATACGGGGAGCTGTTTTTT
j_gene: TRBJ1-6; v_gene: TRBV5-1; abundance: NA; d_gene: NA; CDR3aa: CASSPTENDGVNSPLHF; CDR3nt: TGCGCCAGCAGCCCGACCGAAAACGACGGGGTTAATTCACCCCTCCACTTT
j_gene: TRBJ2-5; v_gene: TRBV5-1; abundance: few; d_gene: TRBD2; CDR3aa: CASKRGEPQETQYF; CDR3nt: TGCGCCAGCAAGCGGGGGGAACCCCAAGAGACCCAGTACTTC
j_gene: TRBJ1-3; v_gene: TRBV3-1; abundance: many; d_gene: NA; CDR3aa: CASSQDLVSGNTIYF; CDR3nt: TGTGCCAGCAGCCAAGATTTAGTCTCTGGAAACACCATATATTTT
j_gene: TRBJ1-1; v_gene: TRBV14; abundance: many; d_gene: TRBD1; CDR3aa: CASSYLGQGEAFF; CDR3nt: TGTGCCAGCAGCTATCTAGGACAGGGGGAAGCTTTCTTT
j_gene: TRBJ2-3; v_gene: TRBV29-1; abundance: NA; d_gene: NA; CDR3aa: CSVGVDTQYF; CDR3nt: TGCAGCGTTGGAGTGGATACGCAGTATTTT
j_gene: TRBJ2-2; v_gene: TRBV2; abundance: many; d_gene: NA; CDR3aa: CASSEGRVIPGELFF; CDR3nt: TGTGCCAGCAGTGAGGGTAGAGTGATCCCCGGGGAGCTGTTTTTT
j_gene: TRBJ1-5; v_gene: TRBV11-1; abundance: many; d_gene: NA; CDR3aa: CASSLWLQGNNQPQHF; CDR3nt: TGTGCCAGCAGCTTATGGTTACAGGGAAACAATCAGCCCCAGCATTTT
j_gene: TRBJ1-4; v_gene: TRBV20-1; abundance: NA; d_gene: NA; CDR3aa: CSARTATNEKLFF; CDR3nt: TGCAGTGCTAGGACTGCAACTAATGAAAAACTGTTTTTT
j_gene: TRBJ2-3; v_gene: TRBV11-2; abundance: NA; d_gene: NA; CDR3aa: CASRSATGKEGTDTQYF; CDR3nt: TGTGCCAGCAGATCGGCAACCGGGAAAGAGGGCACAGATACGCAGTATTTT
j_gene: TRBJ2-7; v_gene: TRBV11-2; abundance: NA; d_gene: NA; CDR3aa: CASRSETVSYEQYF; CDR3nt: TGTGCCAGCAGGTCTGAGACAGTCTCCTACGAGCAGTACTTC
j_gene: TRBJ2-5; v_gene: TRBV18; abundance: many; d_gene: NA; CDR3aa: CASSPTVSQTQYF; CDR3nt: TGTGCCAGCTCACCAACCGTGTCGCAGACCCAGTACTTC
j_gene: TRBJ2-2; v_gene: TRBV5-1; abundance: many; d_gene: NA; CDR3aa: CASSLVAITGELFF; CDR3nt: TGCGCCAGCAGCTTGGTGGCCATCACCGGGGAGCTGTTTTTT
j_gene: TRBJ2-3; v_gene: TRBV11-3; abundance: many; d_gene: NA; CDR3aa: CASSPGYVGRGVEDTQYF; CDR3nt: TGTGCCAGCAGCCCCGGTTACGTCGGCAGGGGGGTGGAAGATACGCAGTATTTT
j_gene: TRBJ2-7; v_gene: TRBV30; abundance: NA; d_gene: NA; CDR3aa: CALGSREQYF; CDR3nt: TGTGCGTTGGGGAGCAGGGAGCAGTACTTC
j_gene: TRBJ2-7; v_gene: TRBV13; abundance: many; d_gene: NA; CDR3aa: CASSLEGGVAQYF; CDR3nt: TGTGCCAGCAGCTTAGAGGGTGGGGTCGCGCAGTACTTC
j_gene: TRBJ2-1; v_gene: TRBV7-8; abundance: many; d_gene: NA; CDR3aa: CASSLEYEQFF; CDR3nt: TGTGCCAGCAGCTTAGAGTATGAGCAGTTCTTC
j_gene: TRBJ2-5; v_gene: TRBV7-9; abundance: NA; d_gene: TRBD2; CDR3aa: CASSFTSVGWETQYF; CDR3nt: TGTGCCAGCAGCTTCACTAGCGTGGGGTGGGAGACCCAGTACTTC
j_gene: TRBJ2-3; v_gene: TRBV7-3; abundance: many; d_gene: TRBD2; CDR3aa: CASSSQRGATDTQYF; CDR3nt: TGTGCCAGCAGCTCCCAGCGGGGGGCCACAGATACGCAGTATTTT
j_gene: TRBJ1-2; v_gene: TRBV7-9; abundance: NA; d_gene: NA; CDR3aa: CASSLQGDGYTF; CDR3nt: TGTGCCAGCAGCTTACAGGGTGATGGCTACACCTTC
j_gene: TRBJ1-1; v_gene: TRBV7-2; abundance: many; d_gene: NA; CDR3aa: CASSLARVGEAFF; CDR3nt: TGTGCCAGCAGCTTAGCCAGGGTTGGCGAAGCTTTCTTT
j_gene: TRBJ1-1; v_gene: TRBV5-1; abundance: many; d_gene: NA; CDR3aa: CASSTGNEAFF; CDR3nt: TGCGCCAGCAGCACCGGTAATGAAGCTTTCTTT
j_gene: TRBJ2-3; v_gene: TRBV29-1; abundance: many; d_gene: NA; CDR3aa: CSVDRNEPDTQYF; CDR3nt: TGCAGCGTTGACAGGAATGAGCCAGATACGCAGTATTTT
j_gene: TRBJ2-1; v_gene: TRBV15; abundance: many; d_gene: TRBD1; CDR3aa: CATSRDNYRGVEQFF; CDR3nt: TGTGCCACCAGCAGAGATAACTACAGGGGTGTAGAGCAGTTCTTC
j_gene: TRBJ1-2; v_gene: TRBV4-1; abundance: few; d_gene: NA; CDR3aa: CASSQEGGVDGYTF; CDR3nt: TGCGCCAGCAGCCAAGAAGGAGGGGTTGATGGCTACACCTTC
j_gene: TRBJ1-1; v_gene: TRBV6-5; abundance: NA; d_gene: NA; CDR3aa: CASSYSWDRTEAFF; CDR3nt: TGTGCCAGCAGTTACTCGTGGGACCGCACTGAAGCTTTCTTT
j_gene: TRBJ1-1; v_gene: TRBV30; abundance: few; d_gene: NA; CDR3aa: CAWSVEGLSEAFF; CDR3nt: TGTGCCTGGAGCGTGGAGGGGTTGTCTGAAGCTTTCTTT
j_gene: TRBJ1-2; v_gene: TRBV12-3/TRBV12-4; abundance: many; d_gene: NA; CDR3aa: CASSFGIYGYTF; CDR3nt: TGTGCCAGCAGTTTCGGGATCTATGGCTACACCTTC
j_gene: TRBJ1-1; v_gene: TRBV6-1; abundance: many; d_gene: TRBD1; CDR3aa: CASSPTGVETEAFF; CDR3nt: TGTGCCAGCAGCCCAACAGGGGTAGAGACTGAAGCTTTCTTT
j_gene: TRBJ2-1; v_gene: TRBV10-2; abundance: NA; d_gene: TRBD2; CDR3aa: CASSIGLAGGYYNEQFF; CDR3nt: TGCGCCAGCAGTATTGGACTAGCGGGGGGTTACTACAATGAGCAGTTCTTC
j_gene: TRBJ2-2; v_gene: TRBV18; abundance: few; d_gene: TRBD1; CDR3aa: CASSGQGRNTGELFF; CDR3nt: TGTGCCAGCTCCGGACAGGGGAGGAACACCGGGGAGCTGTTTTTT
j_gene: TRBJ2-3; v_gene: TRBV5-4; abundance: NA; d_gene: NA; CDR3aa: CASSLEMLRGSQYF; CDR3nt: TGTGCCAGCAGCTTGGAAATGCTGCGGGGCTCTCAGTATTTT
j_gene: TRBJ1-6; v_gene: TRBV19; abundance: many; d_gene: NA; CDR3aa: CASSIGGFFGSYNSPLHF; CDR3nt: TGTGCCAGTAGTATCGGGGGATTCTTCGGCTCCTATAATTCACCCCTCCACTTT
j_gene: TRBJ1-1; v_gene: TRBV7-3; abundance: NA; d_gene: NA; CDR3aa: CASSLMGQASPEAFF; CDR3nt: TGTGCCAGCAGCTTAATGGGCCAGGCCAGTCCTGAAGCTTTCTTT
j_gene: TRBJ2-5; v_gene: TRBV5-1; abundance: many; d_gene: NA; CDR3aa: CASSLVLGGGETQYF; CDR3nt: TGCGCCAGCAGCTTGGTCCTCGGTGGGGGAGAGACCCAGTACTTC